The clone carrying this T cell receptor beta chain came up a few times. The antigen remains unidentified. The treatment was: oral pan-JAK inhibitor, 5-10 mg twice daily. The data were obtained in a study of CD8+ T cells in alopecia areata. Study-level results: Greater clonality was observed in lesional scalp samples, especially alopecia totalis/universalis, versus normal scalp.

TCR sequencing used cDNA made by reverse transcription of extracted RNA. Assay used: immunoSEQ multiplex PCR; TCRdb lists only in-frame clones, some missing. The table has 120,000 or so clones, 60% to 65% seen once. This CDR3 has 11 amino acids. Germline lookup yields CDR1 SSHAT and CDR2 FNYEAQ (reference sequence). Trimming shortened V by 8 bases and J by 9 bases, and 11 bases separated the two germline ends. The starting material was CD4+ T cells sorted from blood, obtained at week 4, from a patient treated with tofacitinib. This sequence was found in a human donor with alopecia areata. The chain uses TRBV7-7 and TRBJ2-1; no firm D call. This CDR3 is CASGNVGEQFF. The CDR3 region has the DNA TGTGCCAGCGGGAACGTCGGTGAGCAGTTCTTC.